The 25 T cell receptor beta chains presented below share a single source sample, sequenced in a study of control samples from healthy donors and cancer patients. TCRdb's table, derived via immunoSEQ multiplex PCR, lists solely in-frame clones and lacks some. The table shows some 110,000 clones, with roughly 80% occurring only once. Sequenced input: blood. The receptors come from a woman in her forties or fifties in good health.

The chain couples TRBV7-9 to TRBJ1-5, with TRBD1 identical over 7 bases. The V segment lost 5 bases and the J segment 2 bases; nucleotides outside the gene matches: 3. Per germline, CDR1 SEHNR and CDR2 FQNEAQ (reference sequence). CDR3 length equals 14 residues. CDR3 in DNA: TGTGCCAGCAGCCGAGGGGGCGGCAATCAGCCCCAGCATTTT. Residues: CASSRGGGNQPQHF.

The rearrangement uses TRBV2 and TRBJ2-7; maybe TRBD2 (5 bases). V lost 7 bases and J 0 bases, leaving 10 bases between the germline ends. CDR3 length: 13 residues. Germline CDR1 is SNHLY and CDR2 is FYNNEI. CDR3 DNA sequence: TGTGCCAGCATAAACGGGGTCTCCTACGAGCAGTACTTC. As protein: CASINGVSYEQYF.

The V gene is TRBV5-5, the J gene TRBJ1-4, with no clear D. V was trimmed by 2 bases and J by 1 base, leaving 6 bases between them. The germline V gene has CDR1 SGHKS and CDR2 YYEKEE (reference sequence). The length of the CDR3 is 14 residues. CDR3 residues: CASSLGVTNEKLFF. DNA of the CDR3: TGTGCCAGCAGCTTAGGTGTAACTAATGAAAAACTGTTTTTT.

The chain carries TRBV12-3 or TRBV12-4 and TRBJ2-5, with 7 bases matching TRBD1. The CDR3 sequence is 13 residues long. The trim removed 7 bases at V and 6 bases at J, leaving 8 bases unmatched. This chain's CDR3 is CASNRQGVKTQYF. The CDR3 coding sequence is TGTGCCAGCAATCGACAGGGTGTCAAGACCCAGTACTTC.

The rearrangement uses TRBV19 and TRBJ1-3; unclear D gene. V was pared by 0 bases and J by 2 bases, with 11 bases between. This CDR3 is 16 amino acids long. The germline gives CDR1 LNHDA, CDR2 SQIVND (reference sequence). CDR3 sequence reads: CASSIDRALPGNTIYF. CDR3 DNA: TGTGCCAGTAGTATAGACCGGGCCCTACCTGGAAACACCATATATTTT.

For this clone: Other nucleotide sequences in the sample specify the same CDR3. The rearrangement links TRBV7-9 to TRBJ2-3; 8 nucleotides align to TRBD2. Germline trimming cut 4 bases from V and 3 bases from J; bases unmatched to any gene: 3. The germline V gene encodes CDR1 SEHNR and CDR2 FQNEAQ (reference sequence). The CDR3 sequence is 14 residues long. This CDR3 is CASSSERGTDTQYF. The CDR3 DNA is TGTGCCAGCAGCTCCGAGCGGGGGACAGATACGCAGTATTTT.

This clone has a handful of counts. The chain employs TRBV6-5 and TRBJ1-1; no clear D gene. V gave up 6 bases and J gave up 3 bases, with 11 bases separating them. The germline V gene encodes CDR1 MNHEY and CDR2 SVGAGI. The CDR3 has 13 residues. In nucleotides, the CDR3 is TGTGCCAGCAGGGCCGGACCACACACTGAAGCTTTCTTT. This encodes CASRAGPHTEAFF.

The chain uses TRBV4-2 and TRBJ2-4; 13 nucleotides agree with TRBD2. Germline loops: CDR1 LGHNA, CDR2 YNFKEQ. CDR3 length equals 19 residues. The V gene end was trimmed by 0 bases and the J gene end by 0 bases; junction bases not matched to a gene: 5. This CDR3 reads CASSQELLAGGLAKNIQYF. As DNA, the CDR3 is TGTGCCAGCAGCCAAGAACTACTAGCGGGAGGGCTAGCCAAAAACATTCAGTACTTC.

V gene TRBV19 combines with J gene TRBJ1-4; no definite D call. In germline, CDR1 is LNHDA, CDR2 SQIVND (reference sequence). This CDR3 has 14 amino acids. Trimming removed 6 bases from V and 7 bases from J, with 15 bases in between. Here the CDR3 reads CASSSGLSGEKLFF. In DNA form, the CDR3 reads TGTGCCAGTAGCTCAGGATTATCTGGTGAAAAACTGTTTTTT.

DNA of the CDR3: TGTGCCAGCAGTTTCGGGAACACTGAAGCTTTCTTT. Its translation is CASSFGNTEAFF. V usage is TRBV12-3 or TRBV12-4 and J usage is TRBJ1-1; D unclear. This CDR3 is 12 amino acids long. V lost 3 bases, J lost 1 base, and 3 bases lay in between.

The chain is built from TRBV24-1 and TRBJ2-1; no clear D gene. Germline V gene lookup returns CDR1 KGHDR and CDR2 SFDVKD. The V and J ends lost 10 bases and 9 bases respectively, with 12 bases between them. The CDR3 has 11 amino acids. CDR3 loop: CATRAGSEQFF. The CDR3 nucleotides read TGTGCCACTAGGGCTGGTAGTGAGCAGTTCTTC.

The gene calls are TRBV29-1 and TRBJ1-2; TRBD1 aligns across 8 bases. V trimming: 6 bases; J trimming: 0 bases; junction bases outside the gene matches: 9. This CDR3 has 15 residues. In germline, CDR1 is SQVTM, CDR2 ANQGSEA. The CDR3 DNA sequence: TGCAGCGTGGCGGGGACAGGCGATGCTAACTATGGCTACACCTTC. It codes for CSVAGTGDANYGYTF.

The J gene is TRBJ1-2, the V gene TRBV9, with 8 bases aligning to TRBD1. The CDR3 runs to 15 residues. Germline-derived CDR1 and CDR2 are SGDLS and YYNGEE. The V and J ends lost 3 bases and 4 bases, in that order; junction bases with no gene match: 8. The CDR3 bases are TGTGCCAGCAGCGCCTCCGGGACAGGAATCTATGGCTACACCTTC. Protein: CASSASGTGIYGYTF. Combining the CDR3 with reference TRBV9 and TRBJ1-2 gives the whole variable domain DSGVTQTPKHLITATGQRVTLRCSPRSGDLSVYWYQQSLDQGLQFLIQYYNGEERAKGNILERFSAQQFPDLHSELNLSSLELGDSALYFCASSASGTGIYGYTFGSGTRLTVV.

This rearrangement joins TRBV7-2 to TRBJ1-1, with D tentatively TRBD1 (5 bases). The CDR3 is 13 residues long. In germline, CDR1 is SGHTA, CDR2 FQGNSA. The ends were cut back, 0 bases at V and 4 bases at J, with 6 bases in the middle. The CDR3 sequence is CASSLAGTTEAFF. CDR3 coding DNA: TGTGCCAGCAGCTTAGCAGGGACCACTGAAGCTTTCTTT.

J is TRBJ1-1 and V is TRBV19; D unresolved. Germline CDR1 LNHDA, CDR2 SQIVND (reference sequence). The CDR3 consists of 14 residues. Trimming left V 5 bases short and J 5 bases short, with 15 bases between. CDR3 nucleotide sequence: TGTGCCAGTAGTCCCGGGCTGGGGAGGACTGAAGCTTTCTTT. It translates to CASSPGLGRTEAFF.

This chain connects TRBV7-6 to TRBJ1-1; D not certain. There are 13 residues in the CDR3. Germline V lookup: CDR1 SGHVS, CDR2 FNYEAQ. Trimming cost V 3 bases and J 6 bases, with 11 bases left between them. For the CDR3, the DNA is TGTGCCAGCAGCTTTAACACCGCGGCTGAAGCTTTCTTT. Protein sequence: CASSFNTAAEAFF.

This rearrangement joins TRBV7-2 to TRBJ1-1, with a possible D match to TRBD1 (5 bases). V lost 5 bases, J lost 4 bases, and 14 bases lay in between. The CDR3 runs 14 residues. Per the germline V gene, CDR1 is SGHTA and CDR2 is FQGNSA. As DNA, the CDR3 is TGTGCCAGCAGCACCGTTGGAAGGGGCACTGAAGCTTTCTTT. This sequence encodes CASSTVGRGTEAFF.

The rearrangement links TRBV2 to TRBJ1-6; D remains ambiguous. The CDR3 spans 15 residues. V was pared by 3 bases and J by 4 bases, with 10 bases between. Germline V lookup: CDR1 SNHLY, CDR2 FYNNEI. The CDR3 region is CASSEVAQYNSPLHF. CDR3 bases: TGTGCCAGCAGTGAGGTTGCTCAGTATAATTCACCCCTCCACTTT.

This sequence joins TRBV7-9 and TRBJ1-4, with D perhaps matching TRBD1 (5 bases). The germline V gene has CDR1 SEHNR and CDR2 FQNEAQ (reference sequence). V lost 5 bases and J lost 0, with 10 bases in between. The CDR3 totals 15 residues. The CDR3 region is CASSLGDATNEKLFF. The CDR3 bases are TGTGCCAGCAGCCTAGGGGATGCAACTAATGAAAAACTGTTTTTT.

The chain carries TRBV5-1 and TRBJ1-2; 12 bases line up with TRBD1. The CDR3 has 17 residues. V lost 6 bases, J lost 2 bases, and 11 bases stayed unmatched. The germline V gene has CDR1 SGHRS and CDR2 YFSETQ. CDR3 in DNA: TGCGCCAGCAACCCCGGGACAGGGGGCGCTTCGAACTATGGCTACACCTTC. It encodes CASNPGTGGASNYGYTF.

This chain links TRBV30 with TRBJ1-6; TRBD1 matches 8 bases. Germline V lookup: CDR1 GTSNPN, CDR2 SVGIG (reference sequence). This CDR3 has 15 amino acids. Trimming removed 1 base from V and 9 bases from J; junction bases left unmatched: 8. CDR3 residues: CAWSADRGVGSPLHF. The CDR3 DNA is TGTGCCTGGAGTGCAGACAGGGGCGTGGGTTCACCCCTCCACTTT.

This clone was found once. The CDR3 sequence is CASSLSWPGQVGSEQYF. The CDR3, as DNA: TGTGCCAGCAGTTTATCCTGGCCGGGACAGGTTGGATCCGAGCAGTACTTC. The gene calls are TRBV28 and TRBJ2-7, with TRBD1 matching over 8 bases. CDR1 is MDHEN, CDR2 SYDVKM, per germline. The CDR3 is 17 residues long. V lost 1 base to trimming and J lost 6 bases; unmatched junction nucleotides: 14.

V is TRBV6-1 and J is TRBJ2-5; D ambiguous. There are 15 residues in the CDR3. Trimming removed 3 bases from V and 5 bases from J, with 16 bases in between. Germline V gene data show CDR1 as MNHNS and CDR2 as SASEGT. CDR3: CASSDRAGVTETQYF. In DNA form, the CDR3 reads TGTGCCAGCAGTGACCGTGCCGGTGTGACGGAGACCCAGTACTTC.

The chain is built from TRBV13 and TRBJ2-7, with no clear D. The CDR3 has 12 residues. V lost 5 bases, J lost 2 bases, and 7 bases lay in between. CDR1 is PRHDT, CDR2 FYEKMQ, per germline (reference sequence). CDR3 coding DNA: TGTGCCAGCAGCCTGTCCACCTACGAGCAGTACTTC. It codes for CASSLSTYEQYF.

The chain has TRBV6-6 and TRBJ2-5; the match to TRBD1 covers 10 bases. Germline V lookup: CDR1 MNHNY, CDR2 SVGAGI (reference sequence). Trimming cost V 6 bases and J 5 bases; bases outside gene matches: 3. The CDR3 has 13 residues. The CDR3 bases are TGTGCCAGCAGGCGGACAGGGGGGGAGACCCAGTACTTC. Translating gives CASRRTGGETQYF.